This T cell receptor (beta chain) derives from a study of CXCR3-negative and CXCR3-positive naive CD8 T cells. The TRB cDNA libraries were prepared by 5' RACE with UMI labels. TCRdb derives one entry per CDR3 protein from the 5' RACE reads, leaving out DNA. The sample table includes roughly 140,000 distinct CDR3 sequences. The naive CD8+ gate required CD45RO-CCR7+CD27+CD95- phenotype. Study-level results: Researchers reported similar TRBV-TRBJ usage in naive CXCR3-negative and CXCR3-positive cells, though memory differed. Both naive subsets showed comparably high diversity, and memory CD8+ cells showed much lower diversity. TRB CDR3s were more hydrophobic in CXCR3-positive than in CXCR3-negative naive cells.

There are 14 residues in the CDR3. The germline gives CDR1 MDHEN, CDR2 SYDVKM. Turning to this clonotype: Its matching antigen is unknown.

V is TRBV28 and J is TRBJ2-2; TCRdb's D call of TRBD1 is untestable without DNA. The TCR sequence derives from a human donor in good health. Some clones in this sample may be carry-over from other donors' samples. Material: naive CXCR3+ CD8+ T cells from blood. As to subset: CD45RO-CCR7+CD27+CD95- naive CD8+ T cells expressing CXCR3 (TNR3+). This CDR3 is CASRPGIYTGELFF.